The 30 T cell receptor beta chains presented below share a single source sample, sequenced in a study of T-cell memory formation after mild COVID-19. TCRdb ran MiXCR on the 5' RACE reads and lists one entry per CDR3 protein. The data hold 410,000 or so distinct CDR3 sequences, with more than 20% observed a single time. Sequencing was carried out using PBMCs or a T cell subset sorted from them (not recorded which). The receptors here all came from an adult woman who had mild COVID-19 (a few samples of this study predate the infection). Cell type and time point are not known.

This clonotype appeared a few times. The J gene is TRBJ2-1, the V gene TRBV11-1; D is undetermined. Germline-derived CDR1 and CDR2 are SGHAT and FQDESV (reference sequence). The V gene lost 4 bases and the J gene lost 8 bases, with 12 bases spanning the gap. The CDR3 is 13 amino acids. In nucleotides, the CDR3 is TGTGCCAGCAGCTCGCAACTATACGATGAGCAGTTCTTC. Its protein product is CASSSQLYDEQFF.

The chain links TRBV12-3 or TRBV12-4 to TRBJ2-1; 9 bases are shared with TRBD1. The CDR3 consists of 15 residues. V gave up 5 bases and J gave up 4 bases; unmatched junction bases: 6. CDR3 sequence (DNA): TGTGCCAGCAGTCCCAGGGACAGGGTATACAATGAGCAGTTCTTC. The encoded protein is CASSPRDRVYNEQFF.

This clonotype was counted a single time. The chain is built from TRBV28 and TRBJ2-3, with D unclear. Trimming stripped 7 bases from V and 2 bases from J, with 10 bases between. Germline V gene lookup returns CDR1 MDHEN and CDR2 SYDVKM. This CDR3 has 13 residues. The CDR3 sequence: CASTGPYTDTQYF. CDR3 bases: TGTGCCAGCACTGGGCCCTACACAGATACGCAGTATTTT.

DNA for the CDR3: TGTGCCAGCAGCCCCGGGACAGACGAAAAACTGTTTTTT. As protein: CASSPGTDEKLFF. The chain recombines TRBV7-9 with TRBJ1-4; 7 positions agree with TRBD1. The CDR3 is made up of 13 amino acids. J was trimmed by 8 bases and V by 5 bases; bases with no gene match: 5. Germline loops: CDR1 SEHNR, CDR2 FQNEAQ (reference sequence).

This clonotype was seen more than once but under ten times. The chain uses TRBV25-1 and TRBJ2-3; D ambiguous. V gave up 2 bases and J gave up 8 bases, with 20 bases separating them. The CDR3 covers 16 residues. The V gene's germline CDR1 is MGHDK and CDR2 SYGVNS. CDR3 in DNA: TGTGCCAGCAGTGAAGTGGAACAGCCTCGGATAGGTACGCAGTATTTT. Protein sequence: CASSEVEQPRIGTQYF.

The chain is built from TRBV12-3 or TRBV12-4 and TRBJ2-1; D gene unclear. Trimming pared 3 bases from V and 5 bases from J, leaving 11 bases between. The CDR3 covers 14 residues. Here the CDR3 reads CASSFGAYDNEQFF. The CDR3 DNA reads TGTGCCAGCAGTTTTGGCGCCTACGACAATGAGCAGTTCTTC.

This clonotype was found a few times. The rearrangement uses TRBV29-1 and TRBJ2-7, with TRBD2 matching 8 bases. V was pared by 4 bases and J by 5 bases, with 13 bases of the junction left unmatched. This CDR3 is 15 amino acids long. The germline V gene encodes CDR1 SQVTM and CDR2 ANQGSEA. The CDR3 reads CSVGVGAGGLDEQYF. CDR3 nucleotide sequence: TGCAGCGTTGGTGTAGGGGCGGGGGGTCTGGACGAGCAGTACTTC.

V usage is TRBV7-9 and J usage is TRBJ1-2; D may be TRBD1 (5 bases). Germline lookup yields CDR1 SEHNR and CDR2 FQNEAQ (reference sequence). V lost 5 bases and J 4 bases, leaving 14 bases between the germline ends. This CDR3 spans 14 amino acids. CDR3 DNA: TGTGCCAGCAGCACCTCAGGGTTTTTCTATGGCTACACCTTC. This sequence encodes CASSTSGFFYGYTF.

The V gene is TRBV14, the J gene TRBJ1-2; D unresolved. V lost 0 bases to trimming and J lost 5 bases, with 7 bases between them. The length of the CDR3 is 13 residues. Per the germline V gene, CDR1 is SGHDN and CDR2 is FVKESK. The CDR3 DNA sequence: TGTGCCAGCAGCCAAGAAGAAGATTATGGCTACACCTTC. This gives the protein CASSQEEDYGYTF.

This clonotype was observed a handful of times. The chain has TRBV5-1 and TRBJ2-7, with no clear D. Germline V gene data show CDR1 as SGHRS and CDR2 as YFSETQ. V gave up 4 bases and J gave up 5 bases, with 16 bases separating them. This CDR3 is 14 amino acids long. This CDR3 reads CASSPYGIPHEQYF. The CDR3 region has the DNA TGCGCCAGCAGCCCGTATGGGATTCCCCACGAGCAGTACTTC.

This clonotype was observed a handful of times. The CDR3 here is CASSWTGGYGYTF. CDR3 coding DNA: TGTGCCAGCAGTTGGACAGGGGGATATGGCTACACCTTC. This sequence joins TRBV6-5 and TRBJ1-2, with 10 bases identical to TRBD1. The V and J ends lost 4 bases and 5 bases, in that order; junction bases with no gene match: 1. The germline gives CDR1 MNHEY, CDR2 SVGAGI. This CDR3 is built from 13 residues.

CDR3 protein: CASSLGQGYNSPLHF. For the CDR3, the DNA is TGCGCCAGCAGCTTGGGACAGGGATATAATTCACCCCTCCACTTT. The chain couples TRBV5-1 to TRBJ1-6; 7 bases line up with TRBD1. The germline V gene encodes CDR1 SGHRS and CDR2 YFSETQ. This CDR3 has 15 residues. J lost 4 bases, V lost 0 bases, and 1 base had no gene match.

This clonotype was seen just once. The chain recombines TRBV18 with TRBJ2-1, with D possibly matching TRBD2 (6 bases). V dropped 5 bases and J dropped 8 bases, with 16 bases sitting between them. CDR1 and CDR2 from the germline V gene are KGHSH and LQKENI. This CDR3 has 14 residues. The CDR3, as DNA: TGTGCCAGCTCAGGACTACGGCTGGCGGATGAGCAGTTCTTC. It codes for CASSGLRLADEQFF.

This clonotype was recorded many times. The rearrangement uses TRBV27 and TRBJ2-1, with D possibly TRBD1 on 6 matching bases. The V gene lost 2 bases and the J gene lost 7 bases, with 12 bases spanning the gap. Germline V gives CDR1 MNHEY, CDR2 SMNVEV (reference sequence). CDR3 length: 14 residues. The CDR3 coding sequence is TGTGCCAGCAGTTTACTTGAACAGGGTAATGAGCAGTTCTTC. It specifies CASSLLEQGNEQFF.

The chain links TRBV12-3 or TRBV12-4 to TRBJ1-1, with D possibly TRBD1 on 6 matching bases. The CDR3 contains 17 residues. The V and J ends lost 6 bases and 0 bases respectively, with 20 bases between them. In nucleotides, the CDR3 is TGTGCCAGCAGGAAAGGACAGCATACTTCATTGAACACTGAAGCTTTCTTT. As protein: CASRKGQHTSLNTEAFF.

This clonotype was observed a few times. The CDR3 is CSASWTGETYEQYF. The CDR3 DNA sequence: TGCAGTGCTAGTTGGACAGGGGAAACCTACGAGCAGTACTTC. The chain employs TRBV20-1 and TRBJ2-7; TRBD1 agrees at 9 bases. V shed 3 bases, J shed 2 bases, and the junction held 5 bases outside the gene matches. CDR3 length equals 14 residues. The germline gives CDR1 DFQATT, CDR2 SNEGSKA (reference sequence).

This chain uses TRBV5-1 with TRBJ2-1; 7 bases agree with TRBD2. J lost 1 base, V lost 4 bases, and 8 bases had no gene match. The CDR3 has 16 amino acids. Per germline, CDR1 SGHRS and CDR2 YFSETQ. The CDR3 DNA follows: TGCGCCAGCAGCCTTAACCCGGGGGGTTCCTACAATGAGCAGTTCTTC. This codes for CASSLNPGGSYNEQFF. Together with reference TRBV5-1 and TRBJ2-1, the CDR3 gives the full variable domain: KAGVTQTPRYLIKTRGQQVTLSCSPISGHRSVSWYQQTPGQGLQFLFEYFSETQRNKGNFPGRFSGRQFSNSRSEMNVSTLELGDSALYLCASSLNPGGSYNEQFFGPGTRLTVL.

The genes are TRBV12-3 or TRBV12-4 and TRBJ1-1; 7 bases fit TRBD1. The ends lost 5 bases at V and 4 bases at J; junction bases unmatched: 7. This CDR3 is 14 amino acids long. The CDR3 reads CASSPTGQLTEAFF. In DNA, the CDR3 is TGTGCCAGCAGTCCGACAGGGCAACTCACTGAAGCTTTCTTT.

The rearrangement joins TRBV6-6 to TRBJ2-3, with 8 bases fitting TRBD2. CDR1 is MNHNY and CDR2 is SVGAGI in the germline V gene (reference sequence). J lost 7 bases, V lost 5 bases, and 2 bases had no gene match. This CDR3 has 12 amino acids. CDR3 region: CASSTGGYTQYF. In DNA, the CDR3 is TGTGCCAGCAGTACGGGGGGGTATACGCAGTATTTT.

The J gene is TRBJ1-1, the V gene TRBV18, with a tentative D call TRBD1 (5 bases). V dropped 6 bases and J dropped 5 bases, with 16 bases sitting between them. Germline values: CDR1 KGHSH, CDR2 LQKENI. CDR3 length: 14 residues. DNA of the CDR3: TGTGCCAGCTCCCCGTTCAAGGGGCCTACTGAAGCTTTCTTT. Its protein is CASSPFKGPTEAFF. Using reference TRBV18 and TRBJ1-1 for the parts outside the CDR3, the full variable domain is NAGVMQNPRHLVRRRGQEARLRCSPMKGHSHVYWYRQLPEEGLKFMVYLQKENIIDESGMPKERFSAEFPKEGPSILRIQQVVRGDSAAYFCASSPFKGPTEAFFGQGTRLTVV.

This clonotype was found a few times. This chain joins TRBV9 and TRBJ2-2; 7 nucleotides match TRBD2. V lost 1 base to trimming and J lost 2 bases; unmatched junction nucleotides: 8. This CDR3 contains 17 residues. The germline gives CDR1 SGDLS, CDR2 YYNGEE. The CDR3 sequence: CASSVYAGVGNTGELFF. Here the CDR3 DNA reads TGTGCCAGCAGCGTATACGCGGGAGTTGGTAACACCGGGGAGCTGTTTTTT.

The gene calls are TRBV5-6 and TRBJ1-2; D ambiguous. The CDR3 consists of 13 residues. V lost 1 base, J lost 0 bases, and 4 bases lay in between. The germline CDR1 and CDR2 sequences are SGHDT and YYEEEE. CDR3 bases: TGTGCCAGCAGCTTGCTCGCTAACTATGGCTACACCTTC. Protein: CASSLLANYGYTF.

This clonotype showed up many times. The chain recombines TRBV12-3 or TRBV12-4 with TRBJ1-1; D gene ambiguous. V shed 4 bases and J shed 0 bases, with 12 bases lying between them. The CDR3 extends over 15 amino acids. This chain's CDR3 is CASSSRRHMNTEAFF. DNA for the CDR3: TGTGCCAGCAGTTCCCGGCGACACATGAACACTGAAGCTTTCTTT.

The rearrangement joins TRBV9 to TRBJ1-6; D gene ambiguous. Germline lookup yields CDR1 SGDLS and CDR2 YYNGEE. Trimming removed 0 bases from V and 8 bases from J, with 12 bases in between. This CDR3 spans 15 amino acids. The CDR3 DNA reads TGTGCCAGCAGCGTAGCTCCCCGGTCCCATTCACCCCTCCACTTT. It encodes CASSVAPRSHSPLHF.

This clonotype occurred a few times. This chain uses TRBV19 with TRBJ1-1, with D uncertain. V gave up 5 bases and J gave up 4 bases, with 17 bases separating them. Germline-derived CDR1 and CDR2 are LNHDA and SQIVND (reference sequence). This CDR3 has 15 residues. The CDR3 loop reads CASSGINRWGTEAFF. CDR3 DNA sequence: TGTGCCAGTAGTGGGATCAACCGCTGGGGCACTGAAGCTTTCTTT. Complete variable domain (other parts from reference TRBV19 and TRBJ1-1): DGGITQSPKYLFRKEGQNVTLSCEQNLNHDAMYWYRQDPGQGLRLIYYSQIVNDFQKGDIAEGYSVSREKKESFPLTVTSAQKNPTAFYLCASSGINRWGTEAFFGQGTRLTVV.

The J gene is TRBJ1-4, the V gene TRBV10-3; D gene ambiguous. The CDR3 covers 17 residues. Trimming removed 4 bases from V and 0 bases from J, with 15 bases in between. CDR1 is ENHRY, CDR2 SYGVKD, per germline. In nucleotides, the CDR3 is TGTGCCATCAGTGGAACTCTAGGAGATGCAACTAATGAAAAACTGTTTTTT. This codes for CAISGTLGDATNEKLFF.

This clonotype was seen a handful of times. The rearrangement uses TRBV5-4 and TRBJ2-7; possibly TRBD1 for D (5 bases). The CDR3 has 15 amino acids. Per germline, CDR1 SGHNT and CDR2 YYREEE (reference sequence). V shed 4 bases and J shed 3 bases, with 17 bases lying between them. This chain's CDR3 is CASSPGPTASYEQYF. Here the CDR3 DNA reads TGTGCCAGCAGCCCCGGACCGACAGCCAGCTACGAGCAGTACTTC.

The rearrangement joins TRBV27 to TRBJ2-7, with D perhaps matching TRBD1 or TRBD2 (5 bases each). Germline V gene lookup returns CDR1 MNHEY and CDR2 SMNVEV (reference sequence). The CDR3 runs to 15 residues. The V end lost 7 bases, the J end lost 4 bases, and 20 bases lay between the germline ends. The CDR3 loop is CASKGLRGKRYEQYF. The CDR3 DNA reads as TGTGCCAGCAAAGGCCTGAGGGGTAAGCGGTACGAGCAGTACTTC.

This clonotype appeared a few times. The J gene is TRBJ2-3, the V gene TRBV27, with a weak D call TRBD2 (5 bases). CDR1 MNHEY and CDR2 SMNVEV come from the germline V gene (reference sequence). Trimming left V 4 bases short and J 1 base short, with 12 bases between. The CDR3 has 15 residues. In DNA form, the CDR3 reads TGTGCCAGCAGTTCGACTAATTGGGGCACAGATACGCAGTATTTT. Protein sequence: CASSSTNWGTDTQYF.

This clonotype came up a few times. This rearrangement joins TRBV11-2 to TRBJ2-5, with D possibly TRBD2 on 5 matching bases. V was shortened by 0 bases and J by 7 bases, with 9 bases between the two germline ends. Germline values: CDR1 SGHAT, CDR2 FQNNGV. This CDR3 has 13 residues. As DNA, the CDR3 is TGTGCCAGCAGCTTAGACAATGAGGGGACCCAGTACTTC. Its translation: CASSLDNEGTQYF.